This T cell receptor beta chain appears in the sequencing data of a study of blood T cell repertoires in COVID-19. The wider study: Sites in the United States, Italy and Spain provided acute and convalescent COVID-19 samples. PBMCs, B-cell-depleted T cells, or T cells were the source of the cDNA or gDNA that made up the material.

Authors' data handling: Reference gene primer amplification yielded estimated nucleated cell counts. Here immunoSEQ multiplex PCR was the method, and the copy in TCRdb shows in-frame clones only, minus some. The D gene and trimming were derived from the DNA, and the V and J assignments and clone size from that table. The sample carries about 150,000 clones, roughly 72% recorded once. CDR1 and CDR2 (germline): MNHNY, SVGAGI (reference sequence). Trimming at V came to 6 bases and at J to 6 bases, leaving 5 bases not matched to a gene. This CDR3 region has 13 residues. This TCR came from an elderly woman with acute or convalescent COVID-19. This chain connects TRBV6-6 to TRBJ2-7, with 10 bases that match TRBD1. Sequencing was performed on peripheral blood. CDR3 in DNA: TGTGCCAGCAGCCCCGGACAGGGGGGCGAGCAGTACTTC. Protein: CASSPGQGGEQYF.